This T cell receptor (beta chain) was identified in a study of blood T cells in healthy people across ages. Regarding this clonotype: Its specificity is unknown.

Whole-study results and caveats: PBMCs that were unsorted prevented a conclusive naive versus antigen-experienced comparison.

V shed 4 bases, J shed 2 bases, and the junction held 1 base outside the gene matches. From germline, CDR1 is SGHDT and CDR2 YYEEEE. There are 13 residues in the CDR3. A second PCR, run for roughly 7 to 11 cycles, used a sample-barcoded 5' primer plus a J-beta primer mix. Every sample gave at least 2.5 million paired-end reads containing CDR3. MiXCR was run by TCRdb on the 5' RACE reads, yielding one entry per CDR3 protein. The profile shows about 670,000 distinct CDR3 sequences, under 65% of them singletons. V gene TRBV5-6 combines with J gene TRBJ2-7, with 9 positions matching TRBD1. This clonotype was obtained from a woman of 80 years or more in good health. The sequenced sample consisted of blood. The CDR3 DNA follows: TGTGCCAGCAGCGGGGACAGGGCCTACGAGCAGTACTTC. Protein sequence: CASSGDRAYEQYF.